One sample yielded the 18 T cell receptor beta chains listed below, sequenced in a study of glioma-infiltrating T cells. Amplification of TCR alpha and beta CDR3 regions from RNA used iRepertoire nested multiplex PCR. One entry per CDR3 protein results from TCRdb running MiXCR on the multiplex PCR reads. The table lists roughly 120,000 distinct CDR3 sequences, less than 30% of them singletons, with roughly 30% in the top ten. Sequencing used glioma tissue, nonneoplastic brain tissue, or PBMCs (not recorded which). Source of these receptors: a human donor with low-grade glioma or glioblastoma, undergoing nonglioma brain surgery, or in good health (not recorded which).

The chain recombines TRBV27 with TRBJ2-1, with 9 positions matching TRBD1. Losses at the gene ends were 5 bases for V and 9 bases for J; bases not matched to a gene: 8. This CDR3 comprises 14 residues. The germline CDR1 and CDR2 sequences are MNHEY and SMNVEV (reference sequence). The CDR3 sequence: CASSPRTGVGEQFF. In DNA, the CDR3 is TGTGCCAGCAGTCCGCGGACAGGGGTGGGTGAGCAGTTCTTC.

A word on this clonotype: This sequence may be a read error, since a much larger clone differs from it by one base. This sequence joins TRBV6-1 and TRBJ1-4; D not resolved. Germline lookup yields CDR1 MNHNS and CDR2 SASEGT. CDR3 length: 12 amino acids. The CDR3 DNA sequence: TGTGCCAGCAGCAAGGGTAATGAAAATCTGTTTTTT. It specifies CASSKGNENLFF.

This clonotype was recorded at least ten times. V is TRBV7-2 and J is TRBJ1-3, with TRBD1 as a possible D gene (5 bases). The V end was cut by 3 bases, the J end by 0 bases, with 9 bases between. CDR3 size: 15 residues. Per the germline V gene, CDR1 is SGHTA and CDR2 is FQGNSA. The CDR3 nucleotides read TGTGCCAGCAGCTTCGACAGAAGCTCTGGAAACACCATATATTTT. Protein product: CASSFDRSSGNTIYF.

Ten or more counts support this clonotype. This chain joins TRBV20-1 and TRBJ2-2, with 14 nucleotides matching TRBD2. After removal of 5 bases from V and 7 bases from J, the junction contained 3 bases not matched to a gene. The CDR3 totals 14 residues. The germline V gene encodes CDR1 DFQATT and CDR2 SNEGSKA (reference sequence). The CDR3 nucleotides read TGCAGTGCTCGAGGACTAGCGGGAGGCGGGGAGCTGTTTTTT. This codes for CSARGLAGGGELFF.

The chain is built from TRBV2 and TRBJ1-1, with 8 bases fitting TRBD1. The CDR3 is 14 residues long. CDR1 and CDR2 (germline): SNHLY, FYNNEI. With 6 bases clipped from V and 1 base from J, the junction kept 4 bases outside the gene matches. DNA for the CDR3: TGTGCCAGCAGATTAGGACAGGGGAACACTGAAGCTTTCTTT. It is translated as CASRLGQGNTEAFF.

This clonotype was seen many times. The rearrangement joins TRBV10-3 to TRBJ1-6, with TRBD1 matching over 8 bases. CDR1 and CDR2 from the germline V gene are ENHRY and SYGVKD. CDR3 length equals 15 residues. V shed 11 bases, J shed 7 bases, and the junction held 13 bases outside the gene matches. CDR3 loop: CAADRVRGGNSPLHF. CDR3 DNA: TGTGCCGCGGACAGGGTTCGAGGAGGAAATTCACCCCTCCACTTT.

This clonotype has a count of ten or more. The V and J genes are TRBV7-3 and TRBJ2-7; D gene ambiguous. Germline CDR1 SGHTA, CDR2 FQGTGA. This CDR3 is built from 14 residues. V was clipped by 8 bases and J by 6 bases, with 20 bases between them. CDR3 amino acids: CASARGVKGSEQYF. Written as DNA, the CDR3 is TGTGCCAGCGCCCGTGGGGTTAAAGGATCCGAGCAGTACTTC.

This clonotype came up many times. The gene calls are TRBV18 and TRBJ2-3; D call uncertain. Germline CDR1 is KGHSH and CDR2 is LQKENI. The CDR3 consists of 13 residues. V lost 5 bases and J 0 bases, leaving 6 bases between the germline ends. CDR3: CASSGSSTDTQYF. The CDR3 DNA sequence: TGTGCCAGCTCAGGCTCCAGCACAGATACGCAGTATTTT.

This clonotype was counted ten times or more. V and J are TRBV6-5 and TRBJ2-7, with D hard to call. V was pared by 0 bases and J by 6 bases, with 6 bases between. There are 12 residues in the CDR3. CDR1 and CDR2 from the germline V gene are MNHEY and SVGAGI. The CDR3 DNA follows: TGTGCCAGCAGTTACTCGACGGGCGAGCAGTACTTC. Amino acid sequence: CASSYSTGEQYF.

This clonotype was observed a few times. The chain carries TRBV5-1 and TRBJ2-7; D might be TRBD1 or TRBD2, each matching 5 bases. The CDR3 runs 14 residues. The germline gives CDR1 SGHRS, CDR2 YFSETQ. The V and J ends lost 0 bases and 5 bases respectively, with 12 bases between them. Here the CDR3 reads CASSLVGLGDEQYF. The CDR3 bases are TGCGCCAGCAGCTTGGTAGGACTGGGGGACGAGCAGTACTTC. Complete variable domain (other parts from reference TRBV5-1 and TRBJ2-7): KAGVTQTPRYLIKTRGQQVTLSCSPISGHRSVSWYQQTPGQGLQFLFEYFSETQRNKGNFPGRFSGRQFSNSRSEMNVSTLELGDSALYLCASSLVGLGDEQYFGPGTRLTVT.

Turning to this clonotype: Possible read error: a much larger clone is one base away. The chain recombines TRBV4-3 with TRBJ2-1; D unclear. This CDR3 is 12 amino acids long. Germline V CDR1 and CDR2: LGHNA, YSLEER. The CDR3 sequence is CSSSQGYNEQFF. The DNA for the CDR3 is TGCTCCAGCAGCCAAGGGTACAATGAGCAGTTCTTC.

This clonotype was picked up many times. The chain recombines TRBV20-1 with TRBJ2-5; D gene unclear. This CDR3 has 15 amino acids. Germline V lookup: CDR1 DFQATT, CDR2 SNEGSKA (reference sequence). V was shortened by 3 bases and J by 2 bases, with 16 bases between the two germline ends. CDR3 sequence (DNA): TGCAGTGCTAGTCGCCGGTGGGTCAATCAAGAGACCCAGTACTTC. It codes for CSASRRWVNQETQYF.

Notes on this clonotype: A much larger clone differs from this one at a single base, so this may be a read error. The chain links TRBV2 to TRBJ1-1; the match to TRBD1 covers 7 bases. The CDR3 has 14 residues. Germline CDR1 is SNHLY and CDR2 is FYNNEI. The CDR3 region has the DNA TGTGTCAGCAGTGACGAGGGGGCGGACACTGAAGCTTTCTTT. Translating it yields CVSSDEGADTEAFF.

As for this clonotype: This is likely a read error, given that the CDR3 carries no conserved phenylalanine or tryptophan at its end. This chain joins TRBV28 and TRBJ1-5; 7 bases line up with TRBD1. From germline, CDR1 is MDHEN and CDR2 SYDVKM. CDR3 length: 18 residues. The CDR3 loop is CASSLYFDTTGSNRPQHL. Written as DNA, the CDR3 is TGTGCCAGCAGCTTATACTTCGACACGACAGGGAGCAATCGGCCCCAGCATCTT.

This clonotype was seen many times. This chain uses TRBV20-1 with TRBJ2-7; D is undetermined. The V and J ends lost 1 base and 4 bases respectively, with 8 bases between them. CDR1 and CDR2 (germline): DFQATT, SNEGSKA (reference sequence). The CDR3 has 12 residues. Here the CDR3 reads CSARALSYEQYF. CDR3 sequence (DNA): TGCAGTGCTAGAGCTCTAAGTTACGAGCAGTACTTC.

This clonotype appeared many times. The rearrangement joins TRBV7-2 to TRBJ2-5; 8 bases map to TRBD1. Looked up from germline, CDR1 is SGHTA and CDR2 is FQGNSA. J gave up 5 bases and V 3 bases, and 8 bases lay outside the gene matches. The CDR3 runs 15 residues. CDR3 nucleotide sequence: TGTGCCAGCAGCTTGCAGCAGGGGGCTCAGGAGACCCAGTACTTC. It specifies CASSLQQGAQETQYF.

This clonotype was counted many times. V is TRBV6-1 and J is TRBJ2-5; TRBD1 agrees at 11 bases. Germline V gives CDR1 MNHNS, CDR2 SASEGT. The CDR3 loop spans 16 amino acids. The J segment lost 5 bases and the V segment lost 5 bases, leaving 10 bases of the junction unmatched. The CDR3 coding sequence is TGTGCCAGCAGTAACACCGGGACAGGGGGTGGTGAGACCCAGTACTTC. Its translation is CASSNTGTGGGETQYF.

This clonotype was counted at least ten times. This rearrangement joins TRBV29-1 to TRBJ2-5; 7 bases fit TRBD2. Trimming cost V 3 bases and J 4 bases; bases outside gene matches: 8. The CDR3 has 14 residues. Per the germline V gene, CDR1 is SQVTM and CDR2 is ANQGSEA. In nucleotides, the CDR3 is TGCAGCGTTGATACAGCGGGGCTAGCAGAGACCCAGTACTTC. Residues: CSVDTAGLAETQYF.